This entry features one T cell receptor (beta chain) sequence. The PCR made use of 60 Vbeta and 13 Jbeta primers. Produced via immunoSEQ multiplex PCR; TCRdb's table is partial and in-frame only. Here the sample spans roughly 150,000 clones, 76% being singletons. The source of the sample is a study of cytomegalovirus exposure and HLA in healthy donors. V lost 0 bases to trimming and J lost 2 bases, with 8 bases between them. CDR1 and CDR2 (germline): LGHNA, YSLEER. This CDR3 spans 14 amino acids. The sequence was collected from a male donor in good health and CMV-seronegative. Sequenced sample: PBMCs. This sequence joins TRBV4-3 and TRBJ2-7, with D hard to call. CDR3 residues: CASSQDVETYEQYF. Written as DNA, the CDR3 is TGCGCCAGCAGCCAAGATGTGGAGACCTACGAGCAGTACTTC.